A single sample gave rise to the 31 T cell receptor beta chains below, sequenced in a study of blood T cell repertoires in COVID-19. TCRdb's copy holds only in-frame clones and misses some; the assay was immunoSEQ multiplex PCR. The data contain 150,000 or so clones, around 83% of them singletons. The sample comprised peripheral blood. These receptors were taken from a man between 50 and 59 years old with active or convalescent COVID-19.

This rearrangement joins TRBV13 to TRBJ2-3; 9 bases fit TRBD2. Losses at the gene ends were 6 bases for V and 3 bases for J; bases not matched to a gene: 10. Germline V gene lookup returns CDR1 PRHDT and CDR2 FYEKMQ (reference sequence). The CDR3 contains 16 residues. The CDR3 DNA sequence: TGTGCCAGCAGTTCCAAAGCGGGAGGCATAACAGATACGCAGTATTTT. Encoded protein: CASSSKAGGITDTQYF. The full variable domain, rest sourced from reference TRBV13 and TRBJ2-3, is AAGVIQSPRHLIKEKRETATLKCYPIPRHDTVYWYQQGPGQDPQFLISFYEKMQSDKGSIPDRFSAQQFSDYHSELNMSSLELGDSALYFCASSSKAGGITDTQYFGPGTRLTVL.

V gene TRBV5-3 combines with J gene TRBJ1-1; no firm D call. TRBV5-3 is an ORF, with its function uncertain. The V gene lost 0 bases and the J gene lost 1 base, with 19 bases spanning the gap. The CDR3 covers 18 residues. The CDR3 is CARSLEALHFHSNTEAFF. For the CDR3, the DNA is TGTGCCAGAAGCTTGGAGGCACTACACTTCCACTCGAACACTGAAGCTTTCTTT.

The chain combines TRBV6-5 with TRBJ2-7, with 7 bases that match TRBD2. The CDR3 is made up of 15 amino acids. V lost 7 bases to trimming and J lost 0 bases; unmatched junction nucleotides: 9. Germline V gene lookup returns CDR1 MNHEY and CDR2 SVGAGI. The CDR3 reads CASTRLARSSYEQYF. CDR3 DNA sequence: TGTGCCAGCACCAGACTAGCTCGGAGCTCCTACGAGCAGTACTTC.

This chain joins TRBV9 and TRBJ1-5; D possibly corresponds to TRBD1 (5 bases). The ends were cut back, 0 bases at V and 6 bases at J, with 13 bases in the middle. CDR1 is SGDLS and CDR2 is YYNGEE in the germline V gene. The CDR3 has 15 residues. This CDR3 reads CASSVAGIEAQPQHF. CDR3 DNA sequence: TGTGCCAGCAGCGTAGCAGGGATCGAGGCTCAGCCCCAGCATTTT.

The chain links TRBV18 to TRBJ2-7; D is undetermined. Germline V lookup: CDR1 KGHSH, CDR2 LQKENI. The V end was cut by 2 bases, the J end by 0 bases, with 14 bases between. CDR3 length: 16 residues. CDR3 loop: CASSPSSTPSSYEQYF. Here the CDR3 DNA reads TGTGCCAGCTCACCATCCTCTACCCCGAGCTCCTACGAGCAGTACTTC.

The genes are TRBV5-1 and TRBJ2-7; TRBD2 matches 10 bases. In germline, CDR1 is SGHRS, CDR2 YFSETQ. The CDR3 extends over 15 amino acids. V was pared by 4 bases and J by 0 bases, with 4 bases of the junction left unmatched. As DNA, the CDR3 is TGCGCCAGCAGCGTTAGCGGGGGGTCCTCCTACGAGCAGTACTTC. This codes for CASSVSGGSSYEQYF.

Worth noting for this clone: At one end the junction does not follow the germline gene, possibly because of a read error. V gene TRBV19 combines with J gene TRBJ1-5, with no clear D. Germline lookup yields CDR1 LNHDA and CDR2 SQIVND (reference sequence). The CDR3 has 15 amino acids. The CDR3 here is CASSLDGASNQPQHF. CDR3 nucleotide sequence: TGTGCCAGTAGTTTAGACGGTGCGAGCAATCAGCCCCAGCATTTT.

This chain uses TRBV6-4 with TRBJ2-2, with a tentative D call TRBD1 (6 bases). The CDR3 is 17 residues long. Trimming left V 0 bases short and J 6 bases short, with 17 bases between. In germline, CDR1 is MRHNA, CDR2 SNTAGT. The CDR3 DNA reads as TGTGCCAGCAGTGACTCTCGGACAGACCCGTGCGCCGGGGAGCTGTTTTTT. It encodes CASSDSRTDPCAGELFF.

CDR3 sequence: CASSHPTGWYNNQPQHF. CDR3 coding DNA: TGTGCCAGCAGCCATCCCACAGGGTGGTATAACAATCAGCCCCAGCATTTT. The chain has TRBV3-1 (or the pseudogene TRBV3-2) and TRBJ1-5, with D tentatively TRBD1 (6 bases). V dropped 3 bases and J dropped 3 bases, with 18 bases sitting between them. Germline V gene data show CDR1 as LGHDT and CDR2 as YNNKEL (reference sequence). This CDR3 has 17 amino acids.

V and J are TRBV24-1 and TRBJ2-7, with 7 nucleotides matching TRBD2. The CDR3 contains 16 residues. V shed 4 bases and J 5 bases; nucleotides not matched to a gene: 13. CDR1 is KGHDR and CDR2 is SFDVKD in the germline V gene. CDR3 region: CATSDPGGRGSNEQYF. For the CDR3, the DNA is TGTGCCACCAGTGACCCGGGGGGTCGGGGCTCGAACGAGCAGTACTTC.

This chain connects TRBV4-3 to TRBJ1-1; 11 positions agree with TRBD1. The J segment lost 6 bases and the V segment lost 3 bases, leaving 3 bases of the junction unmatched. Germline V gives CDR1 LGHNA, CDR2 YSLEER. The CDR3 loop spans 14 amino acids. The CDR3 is CASSQGQGVAEAFF. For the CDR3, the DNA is TGCGCCAGCAGCCAGGGACAGGGGGTCGCTGAAGCTTTCTTT.

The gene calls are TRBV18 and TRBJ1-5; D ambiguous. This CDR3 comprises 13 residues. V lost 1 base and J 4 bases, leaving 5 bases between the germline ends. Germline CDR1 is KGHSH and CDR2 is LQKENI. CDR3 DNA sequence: TGTGCCAGCTCACCACTGGAGAATCAGCCCCAGCATTTT. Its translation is CASSPLENQPQHF.

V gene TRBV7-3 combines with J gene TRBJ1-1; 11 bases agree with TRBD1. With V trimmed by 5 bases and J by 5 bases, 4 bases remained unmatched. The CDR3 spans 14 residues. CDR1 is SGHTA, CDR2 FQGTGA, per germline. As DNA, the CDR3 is TGTGCCAGCAGCCGGACAGGGGGCTGGACTGAAGCTTTCTTT. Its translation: CASSRTGGWTEAFF.

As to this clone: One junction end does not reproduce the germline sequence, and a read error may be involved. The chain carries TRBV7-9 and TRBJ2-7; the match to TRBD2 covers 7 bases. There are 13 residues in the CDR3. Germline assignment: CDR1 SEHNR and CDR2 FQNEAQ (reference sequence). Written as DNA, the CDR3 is TGTGCCAGCAGCACTAGCCCGCTAGCGGAGCTCTTCTTC. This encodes CASSTSPLAELFF.

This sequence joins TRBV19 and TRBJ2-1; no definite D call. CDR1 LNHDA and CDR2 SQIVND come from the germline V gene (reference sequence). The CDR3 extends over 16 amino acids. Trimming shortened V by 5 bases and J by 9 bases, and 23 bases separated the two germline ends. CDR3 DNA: TGTGCCAGTAGTCCGAGCCCCGGCACAAGGCCGGGTGAGCAGTTCTTC. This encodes CASSPSPGTRPGEQFF. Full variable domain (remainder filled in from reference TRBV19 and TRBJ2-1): DGGITQSPKYLFRKEGQNVTLSCEQNLNHDAMYWYRQDPGQGLRLIYYSQIVNDFQKGDIAEGYSVSREKKESFPLTVTSAQKNPTAFYLCASSPSPGTRPGEQFFGPGTRLTVL.

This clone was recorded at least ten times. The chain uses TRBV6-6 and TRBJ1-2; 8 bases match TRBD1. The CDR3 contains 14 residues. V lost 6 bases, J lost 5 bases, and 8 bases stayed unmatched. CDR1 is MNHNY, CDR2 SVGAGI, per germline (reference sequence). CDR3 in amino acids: CASRTQGVWYGYTF. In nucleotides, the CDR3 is TGTGCCAGCAGGACACAGGGGGTTTGGTATGGCTACACCTTC.

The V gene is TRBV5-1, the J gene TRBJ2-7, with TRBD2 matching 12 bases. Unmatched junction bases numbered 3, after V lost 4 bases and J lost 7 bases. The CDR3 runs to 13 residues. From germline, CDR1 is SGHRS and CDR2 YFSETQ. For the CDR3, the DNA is TGCGCCAGCAGCAGGGGACTAGCGGGTGAGCAGTACTTC. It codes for CASSRGLAGEQYF.

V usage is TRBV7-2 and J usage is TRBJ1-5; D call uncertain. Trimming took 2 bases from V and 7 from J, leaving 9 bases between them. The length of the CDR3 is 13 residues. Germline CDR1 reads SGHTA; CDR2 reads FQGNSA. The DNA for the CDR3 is TGTGCCAGCAGCTTAACCAACGGGCAGCCCCAGCATTTT. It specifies CASSLTNGQPQHF. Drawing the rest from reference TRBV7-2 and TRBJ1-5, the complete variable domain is GAGVSQSPSNKVTEKGKDVELRCDPISGHTALYWYRQSLGQGLEFLIYFQGNSAPDKSGLPSDRFSAERTGGSVSTLTIQRTQQEDSAVYLCASSLTNGQPQHFGDGTRLSIL.

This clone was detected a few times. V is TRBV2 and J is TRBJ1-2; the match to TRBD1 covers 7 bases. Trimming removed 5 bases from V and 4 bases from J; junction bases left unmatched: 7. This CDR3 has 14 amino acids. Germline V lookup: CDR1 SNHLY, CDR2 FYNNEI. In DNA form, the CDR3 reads TGTGCCAGCAGTCCAATGGGACAGCCCTATGGCTACACCTTC. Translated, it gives CASSPMGQPYGYTF.

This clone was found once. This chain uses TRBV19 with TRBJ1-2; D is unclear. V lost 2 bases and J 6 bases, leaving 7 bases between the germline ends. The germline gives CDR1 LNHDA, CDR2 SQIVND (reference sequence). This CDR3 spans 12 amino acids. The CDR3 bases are TGTGCCAGTAGTATAACTAATAATGGCTACACCTTC. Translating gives CASSITNNGYTF.

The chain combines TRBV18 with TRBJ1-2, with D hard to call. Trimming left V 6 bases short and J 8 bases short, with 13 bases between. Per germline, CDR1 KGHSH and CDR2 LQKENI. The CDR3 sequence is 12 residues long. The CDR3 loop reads CASSPGASGYTF. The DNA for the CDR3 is TGTGCCAGCTCCCCTGGAGCGAGCGGCTACACCTTC.

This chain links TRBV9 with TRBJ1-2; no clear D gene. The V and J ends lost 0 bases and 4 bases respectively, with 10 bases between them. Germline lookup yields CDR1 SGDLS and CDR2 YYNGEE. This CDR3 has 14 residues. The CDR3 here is CASSVVPGPYGYTF. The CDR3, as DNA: TGTGCCAGCAGCGTAGTTCCGGGTCCCTATGGCTACACCTTC.

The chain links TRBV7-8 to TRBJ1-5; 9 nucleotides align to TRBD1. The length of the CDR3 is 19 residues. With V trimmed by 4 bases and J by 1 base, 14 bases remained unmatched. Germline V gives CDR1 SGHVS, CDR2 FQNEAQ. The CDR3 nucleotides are TGTGCCAGCAGCTCGAAAGCGGACAGGGGTTGGTTCAGCAATCAGCCCCAGCATTTT. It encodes CASSSKADRGWFSNQPQHF. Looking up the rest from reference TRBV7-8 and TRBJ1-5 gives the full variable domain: GAGVSQSPRYKVAKRGQDVALRCDPISGHVSLFWYQQALGQGPEFLTYFQNEAQLDKSGLPSDRFFAERPEGSVSTLKIQRTQQEDSAVYLCASSSKADRGWFSNQPQHFGDGTRLSIL.

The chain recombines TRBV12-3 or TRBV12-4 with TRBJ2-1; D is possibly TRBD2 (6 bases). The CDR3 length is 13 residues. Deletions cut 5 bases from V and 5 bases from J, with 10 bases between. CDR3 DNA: TGTGCCAGCAGTCCGACTAGTGACAATGAGCAGTTCTTC. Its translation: CASSPTSDNEQFF.

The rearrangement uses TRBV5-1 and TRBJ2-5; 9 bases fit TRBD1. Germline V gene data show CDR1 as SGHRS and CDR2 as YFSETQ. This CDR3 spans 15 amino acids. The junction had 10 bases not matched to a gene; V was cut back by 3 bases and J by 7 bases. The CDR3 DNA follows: TGCGCCAGCAGCTGGGGGGACAGGGCTTTGGGGACCCAGTACTTC. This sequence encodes CASSWGDRALGTQYF.

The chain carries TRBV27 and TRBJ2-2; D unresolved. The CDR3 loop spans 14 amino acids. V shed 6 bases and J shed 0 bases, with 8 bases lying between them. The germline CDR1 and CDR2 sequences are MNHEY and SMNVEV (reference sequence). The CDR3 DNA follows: TGTGCCAGCAGAAGGAGACCGAACACCGGGGAGCTGTTTTTT. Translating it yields CASRRRPNTGELFF.

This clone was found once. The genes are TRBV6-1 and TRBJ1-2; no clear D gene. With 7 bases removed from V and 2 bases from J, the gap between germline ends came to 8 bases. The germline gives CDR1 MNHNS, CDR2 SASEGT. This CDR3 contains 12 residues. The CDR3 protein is CASTRANYGYTF. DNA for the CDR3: TGTGCCAGCACCAGAGCGAACTATGGCTACACCTTC.

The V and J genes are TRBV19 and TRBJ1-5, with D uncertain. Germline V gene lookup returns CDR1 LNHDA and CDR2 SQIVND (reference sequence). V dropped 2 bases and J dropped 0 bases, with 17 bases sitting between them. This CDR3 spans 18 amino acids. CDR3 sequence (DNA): TGTGCCAGTAGTATAACGGTGGCAGGCCCGTATAGCAATCAGCCCCAGCATTTT. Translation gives CASSITVAGPYSNQPQHF.

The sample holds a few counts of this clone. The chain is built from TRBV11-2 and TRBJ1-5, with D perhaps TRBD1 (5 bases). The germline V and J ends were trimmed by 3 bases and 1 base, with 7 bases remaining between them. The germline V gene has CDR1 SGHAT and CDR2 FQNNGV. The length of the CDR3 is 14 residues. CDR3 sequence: CASSFQGSNQPQHF. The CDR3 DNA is TGTGCCAGCAGCTTTCAGGGAAGCAATCAGCCCCAGCATTTT.

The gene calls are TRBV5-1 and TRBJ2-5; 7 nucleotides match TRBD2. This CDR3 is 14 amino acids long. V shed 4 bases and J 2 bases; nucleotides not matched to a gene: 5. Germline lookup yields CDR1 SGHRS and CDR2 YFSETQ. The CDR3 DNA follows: TGCGCCAGCAGCCCCGGGACTACACAAGAGACCCAGTACTTC. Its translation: CASSPGTTQETQYF.

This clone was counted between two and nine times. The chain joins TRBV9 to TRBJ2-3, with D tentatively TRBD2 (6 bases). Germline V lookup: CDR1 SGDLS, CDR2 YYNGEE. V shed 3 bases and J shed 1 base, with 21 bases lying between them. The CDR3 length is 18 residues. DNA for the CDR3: TGTGCCAGCAGCGCCCCCGGGACTGCAAGCAGTCGCACAGATACGCAGTATTTT. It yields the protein CASSAPGTASSRTDTQYF.